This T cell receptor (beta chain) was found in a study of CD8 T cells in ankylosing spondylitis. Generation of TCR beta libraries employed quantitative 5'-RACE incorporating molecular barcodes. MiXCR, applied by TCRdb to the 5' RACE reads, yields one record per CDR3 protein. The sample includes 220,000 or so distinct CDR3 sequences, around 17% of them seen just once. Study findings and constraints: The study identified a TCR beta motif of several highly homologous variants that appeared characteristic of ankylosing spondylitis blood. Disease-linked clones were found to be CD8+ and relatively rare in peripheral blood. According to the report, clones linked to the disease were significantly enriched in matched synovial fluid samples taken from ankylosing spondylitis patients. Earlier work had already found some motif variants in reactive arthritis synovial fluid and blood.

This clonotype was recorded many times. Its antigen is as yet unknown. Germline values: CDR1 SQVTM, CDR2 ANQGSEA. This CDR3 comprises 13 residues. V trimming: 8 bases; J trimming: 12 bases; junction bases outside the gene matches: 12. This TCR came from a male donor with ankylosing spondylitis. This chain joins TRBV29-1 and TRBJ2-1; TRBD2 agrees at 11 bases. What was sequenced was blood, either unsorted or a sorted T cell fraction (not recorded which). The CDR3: CSFGLAGFPGQFF. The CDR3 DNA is TGCAGCTTCGGACTAGCGGGTTTTCCTGGGCAGTTCTTC.